This T cell receptor (beta chain) was captured in a study of blood T cell repertoires in COVID-19. The V end was cut by 2 bases, the J end by 4 bases, with 10 bases between. The CDR3 extends over 14 amino acids. Germline V CDR1 and CDR2: LNHDA, SQIVND (reference sequence). The age range of participants was about 18 to 100 years, with residence in more than 20 US areas. The table came from immunoSEQ multiplex PCR; TCRdb's copy has only in-frame clones and leaves some out. The sample holds a few hundred thousand clones; roughly 80% are singletons and the top ten take about 3.5%. The chain has TRBV19 and TRBJ2-3, with D possibly matching TRBD2 (5 bases). This sequence was found in a man aged 50-60 years who had recovered from COVID-19. The sequenced sample consisted of PBMCs or T cells enriched from blood (not recorded which). This CDR3 reads CASSIPGFPDTQYF. For the CDR3, the DNA is TGTGCCAGTAGTATACCGGGGTTCCCAGATACGCAGTATTTT.